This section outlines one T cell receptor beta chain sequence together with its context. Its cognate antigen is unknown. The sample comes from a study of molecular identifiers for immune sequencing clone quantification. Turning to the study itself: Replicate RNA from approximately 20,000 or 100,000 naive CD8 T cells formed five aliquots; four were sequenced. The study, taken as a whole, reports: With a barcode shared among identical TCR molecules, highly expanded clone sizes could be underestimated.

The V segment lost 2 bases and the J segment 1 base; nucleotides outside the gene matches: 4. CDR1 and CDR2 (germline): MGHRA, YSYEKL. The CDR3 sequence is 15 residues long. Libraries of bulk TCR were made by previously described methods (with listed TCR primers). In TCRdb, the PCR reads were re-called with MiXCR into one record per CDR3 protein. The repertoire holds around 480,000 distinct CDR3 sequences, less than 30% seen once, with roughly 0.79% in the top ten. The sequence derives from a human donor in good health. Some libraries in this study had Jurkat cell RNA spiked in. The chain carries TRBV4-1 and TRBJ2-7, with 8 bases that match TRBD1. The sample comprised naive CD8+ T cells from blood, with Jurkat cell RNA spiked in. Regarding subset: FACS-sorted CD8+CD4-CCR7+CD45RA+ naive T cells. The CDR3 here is CASSQTRDRSYEQYF. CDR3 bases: TGCGCCAGCAGCCAAACTCGGGACAGGTCCTACGAGCAGTACTTC.